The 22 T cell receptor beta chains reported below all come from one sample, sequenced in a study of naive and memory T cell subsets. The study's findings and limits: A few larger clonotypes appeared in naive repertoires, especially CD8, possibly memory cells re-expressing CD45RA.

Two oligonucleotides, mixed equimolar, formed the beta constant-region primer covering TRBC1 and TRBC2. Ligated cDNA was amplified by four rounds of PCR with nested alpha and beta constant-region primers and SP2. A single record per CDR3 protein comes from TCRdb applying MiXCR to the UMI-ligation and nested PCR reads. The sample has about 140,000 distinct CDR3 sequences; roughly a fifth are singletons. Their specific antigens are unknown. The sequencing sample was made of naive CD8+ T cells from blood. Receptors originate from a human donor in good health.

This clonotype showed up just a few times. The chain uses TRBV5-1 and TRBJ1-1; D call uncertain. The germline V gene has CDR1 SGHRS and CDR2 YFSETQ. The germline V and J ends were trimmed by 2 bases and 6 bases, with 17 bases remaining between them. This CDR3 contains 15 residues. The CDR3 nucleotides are TGCGCCAGCAGCTTCAGTCAGAGAGCGGCCCCTGAAGCTTTCTTT. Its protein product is CASSFSQRAAPEAFF. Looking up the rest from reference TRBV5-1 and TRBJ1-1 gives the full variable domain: KAGVTQTPRYLIKTRGQQVTLSCSPISGHRSVSWYQQTPGQGLQFLFEYFSETQRNKGNFPGRFSGRQFSNSRSEMNVSTLELGDSALYLCASSFSQRAAPEAFFGQGTRLTVV.

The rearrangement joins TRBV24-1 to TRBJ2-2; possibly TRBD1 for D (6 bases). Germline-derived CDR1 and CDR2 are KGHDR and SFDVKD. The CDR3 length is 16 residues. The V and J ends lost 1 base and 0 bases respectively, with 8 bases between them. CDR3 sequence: CATSDLGQTNTGELFF. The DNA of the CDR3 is TGTGCCACCAGTGATTTAGGACAGACGAACACCGGGGAGCTGTTTTTT.

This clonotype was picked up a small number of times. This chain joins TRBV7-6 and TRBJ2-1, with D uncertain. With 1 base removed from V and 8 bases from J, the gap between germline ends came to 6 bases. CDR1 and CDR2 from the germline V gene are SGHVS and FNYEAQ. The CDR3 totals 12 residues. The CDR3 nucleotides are TGTGCCAGCAGCTTAGACGGGTATGAGCAGTTCTTC. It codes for CASSLDGYEQFF.

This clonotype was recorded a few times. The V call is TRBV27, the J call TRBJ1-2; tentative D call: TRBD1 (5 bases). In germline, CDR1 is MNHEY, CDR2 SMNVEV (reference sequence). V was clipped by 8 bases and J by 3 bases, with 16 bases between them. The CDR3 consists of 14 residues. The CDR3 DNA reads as TGTGCCAGCGCCACGCGGGGCACGGACTATGGCTACACCTTC. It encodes CASATRGTDYGYTF.

Written as DNA, the CDR3 is TGTGCCAGCGCCAAGCTAATCACCTACGAGCAGTACTTC. This codes for CASAKLITYEQYF. V is TRBV28 and J is TRBJ2-7; D gene unclear. The V gene lost 8 bases and the J gene lost 2 bases, with 13 bases spanning the gap. CDR1 and CDR2 (germline): MDHEN, SYDVKM. The CDR3 is 13 amino acids.

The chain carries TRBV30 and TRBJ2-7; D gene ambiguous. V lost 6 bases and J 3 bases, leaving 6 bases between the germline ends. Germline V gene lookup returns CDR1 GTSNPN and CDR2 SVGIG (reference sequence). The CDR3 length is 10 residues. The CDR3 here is CACWGYEQYF. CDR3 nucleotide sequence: TGTGCCTGCTGGGGCTACGAGCAGTACTTC.

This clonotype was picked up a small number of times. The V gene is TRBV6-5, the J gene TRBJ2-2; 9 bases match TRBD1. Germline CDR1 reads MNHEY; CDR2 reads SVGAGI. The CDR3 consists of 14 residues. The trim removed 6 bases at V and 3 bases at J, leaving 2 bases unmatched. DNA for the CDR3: TGTGCCAGCAGCCGGGACAGGGACACCGGGGAGCTGTTTTTT. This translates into CASSRDRDTGELFF.

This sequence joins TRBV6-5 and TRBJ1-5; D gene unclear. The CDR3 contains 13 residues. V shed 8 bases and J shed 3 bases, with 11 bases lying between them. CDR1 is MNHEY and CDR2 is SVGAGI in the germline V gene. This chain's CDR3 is CASVLSSNQPQHF. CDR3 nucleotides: TGTGCCAGCGTCTTATCGTCCAATCAGCCCCAGCATTTT.

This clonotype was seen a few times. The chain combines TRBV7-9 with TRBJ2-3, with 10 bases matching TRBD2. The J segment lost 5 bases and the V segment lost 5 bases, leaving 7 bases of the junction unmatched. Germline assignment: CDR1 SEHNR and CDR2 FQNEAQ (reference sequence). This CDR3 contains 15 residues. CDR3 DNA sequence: TGTGCCAGCAGCCTTCTAGCGGGGGCCCGAGATACGCAGTATTTT. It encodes CASSLLAGARDTQYF.

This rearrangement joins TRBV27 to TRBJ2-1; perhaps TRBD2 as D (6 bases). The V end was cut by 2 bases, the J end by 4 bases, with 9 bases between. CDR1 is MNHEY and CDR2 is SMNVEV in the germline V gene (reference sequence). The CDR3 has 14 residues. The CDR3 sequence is CASSLGGRYNEQFF. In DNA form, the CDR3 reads TGTGCCAGCAGTTTAGGTGGGAGGTACAATGAGCAGTTCTTC.

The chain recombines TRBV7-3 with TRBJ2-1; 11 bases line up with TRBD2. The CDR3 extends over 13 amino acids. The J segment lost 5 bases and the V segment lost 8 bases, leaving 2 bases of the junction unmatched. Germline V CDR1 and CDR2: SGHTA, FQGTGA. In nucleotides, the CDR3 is TGTGCCAGCCAGACTAGCGGGGACAATGAGCAGTTCTTC. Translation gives CASQTSGDNEQFF.

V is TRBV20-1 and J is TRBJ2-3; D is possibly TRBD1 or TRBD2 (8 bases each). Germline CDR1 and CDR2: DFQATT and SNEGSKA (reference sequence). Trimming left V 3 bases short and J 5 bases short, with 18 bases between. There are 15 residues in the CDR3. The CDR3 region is CSASSGTGREDTQYF. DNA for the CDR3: TGCAGTGCTAGTAGCGGGACAGGCCGCGAAGATACGCAGTATTTT.

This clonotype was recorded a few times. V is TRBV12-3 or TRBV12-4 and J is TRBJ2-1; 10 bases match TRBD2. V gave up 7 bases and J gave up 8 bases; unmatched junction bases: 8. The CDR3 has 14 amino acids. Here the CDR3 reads CASTHIAGGHEQFF. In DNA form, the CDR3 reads TGTGCCAGCACCCACATAGCGGGAGGCCATGAGCAGTTCTTC.

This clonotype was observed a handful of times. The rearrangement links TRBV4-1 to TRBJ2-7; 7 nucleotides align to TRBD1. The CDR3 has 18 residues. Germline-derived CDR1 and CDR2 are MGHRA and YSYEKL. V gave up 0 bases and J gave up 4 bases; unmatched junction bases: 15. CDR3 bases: TGCGCCAGCAGCCAAGACTGGCTTGGGGCAGGGGGATATTACGAGCAGTACTTC. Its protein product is CASSQDWLGAGGYYEQYF.

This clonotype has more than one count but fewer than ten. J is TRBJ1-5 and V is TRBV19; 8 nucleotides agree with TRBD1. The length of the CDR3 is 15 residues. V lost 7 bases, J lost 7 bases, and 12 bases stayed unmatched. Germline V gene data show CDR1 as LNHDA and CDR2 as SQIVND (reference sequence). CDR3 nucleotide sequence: TGTGCCAGTATTCAGAGCTACAGGGGGAGGCAGCCCCAGCATTTT. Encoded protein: CASIQSYRGRQPQHF.

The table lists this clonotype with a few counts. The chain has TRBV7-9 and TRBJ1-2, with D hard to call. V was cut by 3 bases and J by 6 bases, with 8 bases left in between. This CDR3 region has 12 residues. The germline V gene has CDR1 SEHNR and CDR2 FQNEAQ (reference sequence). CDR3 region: CASSFEPHGYTF. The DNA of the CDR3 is TGTGCCAGCAGCTTTGAGCCCCATGGCTACACCTTC.

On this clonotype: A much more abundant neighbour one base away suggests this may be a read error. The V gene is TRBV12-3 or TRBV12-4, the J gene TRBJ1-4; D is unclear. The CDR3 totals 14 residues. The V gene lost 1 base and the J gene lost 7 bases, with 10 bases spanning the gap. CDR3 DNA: TGTGCCAGCAGTTTAGACCAGTCGGGTGAAAAACTGTTTTTT. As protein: CASSLDQSGEKLFF.

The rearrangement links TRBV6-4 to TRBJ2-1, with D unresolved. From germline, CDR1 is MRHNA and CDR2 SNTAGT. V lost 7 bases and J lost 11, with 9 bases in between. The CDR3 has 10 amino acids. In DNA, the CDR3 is TGTGCCAGCATCTTGGGCCAGCAGTTCTTC. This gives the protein CASILGQQFF.

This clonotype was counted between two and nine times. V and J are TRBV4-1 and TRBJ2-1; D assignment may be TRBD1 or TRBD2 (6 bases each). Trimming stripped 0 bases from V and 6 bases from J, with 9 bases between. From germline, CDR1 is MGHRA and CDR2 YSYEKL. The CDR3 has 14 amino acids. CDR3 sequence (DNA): TGCGCCAGCAGCCAAGACAGGGGAGGCAATGAGCAGTTCTTC. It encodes CASSQDRGGNEQFF.

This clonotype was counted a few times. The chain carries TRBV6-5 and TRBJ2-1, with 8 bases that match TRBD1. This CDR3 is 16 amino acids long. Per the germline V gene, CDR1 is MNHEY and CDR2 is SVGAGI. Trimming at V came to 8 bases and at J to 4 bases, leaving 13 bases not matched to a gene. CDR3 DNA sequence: TGTGCCAGCGGGGGGACAGGTCAATCCTCATACAATGAGCAGTTCTTC. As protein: CASGGTGQSSYNEQFF.

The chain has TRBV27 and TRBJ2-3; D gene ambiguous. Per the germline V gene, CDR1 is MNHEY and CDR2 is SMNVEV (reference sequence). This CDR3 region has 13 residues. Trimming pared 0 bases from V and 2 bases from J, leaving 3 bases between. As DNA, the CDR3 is TGTGCCAGCAGTTTATCGGACACAGATACGCAGTATTTT. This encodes CASSLSDTDTQYF.

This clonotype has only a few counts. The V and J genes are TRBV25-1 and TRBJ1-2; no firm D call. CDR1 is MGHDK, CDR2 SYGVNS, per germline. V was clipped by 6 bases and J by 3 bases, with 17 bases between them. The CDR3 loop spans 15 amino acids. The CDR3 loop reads CASSGTGISYYGYTF. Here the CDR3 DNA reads TGTGCCAGCAGCGGCACCGGGATATCCTACTATGGCTACACCTTC.